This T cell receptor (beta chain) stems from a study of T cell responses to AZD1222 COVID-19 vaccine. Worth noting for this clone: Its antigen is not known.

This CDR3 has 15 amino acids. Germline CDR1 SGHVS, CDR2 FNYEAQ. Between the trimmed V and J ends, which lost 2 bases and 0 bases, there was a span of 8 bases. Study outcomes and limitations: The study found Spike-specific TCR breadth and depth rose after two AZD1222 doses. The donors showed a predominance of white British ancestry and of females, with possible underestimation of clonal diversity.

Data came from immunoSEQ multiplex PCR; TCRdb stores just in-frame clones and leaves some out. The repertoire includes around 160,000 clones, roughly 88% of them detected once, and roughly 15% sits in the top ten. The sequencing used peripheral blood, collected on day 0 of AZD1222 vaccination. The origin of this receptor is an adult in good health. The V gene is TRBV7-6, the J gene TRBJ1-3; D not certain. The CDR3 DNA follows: TGTGCCAGCAGCTTAAACAGCCTCTCTGGAAACACCATATATTTT. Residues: CASSLNSLSGNTIYF.